The 7 T cell receptor beta chains below come from one sample, sequenced in a study of T cells after yellow fever vaccination. TCRdb called the 5' RACE reads again in MiXCR, with one record for every CDR3 protein. The sample shows roughly 110,000 distinct CDR3 sequences, roughly 8.4% of them seen only once. The sample here was CD8+ T cells sorted from PBMCs, taken 45 days after the yellow fever booster vaccination. The source of these receptors is a man aged 25 to 40 who received the YFV17D yellow fever vaccine.

The rearrangement uses TRBV3-1 and TRBJ1-1, with D hard to call. CDR1 and CDR2 from the germline V gene are LGHDT and YNNKEL (reference sequence). This CDR3 is built from 12 residues. The V end was cut by 4 bases, the J end by 3 bases, with 6 bases between. CDR3 sequence (DNA): TGTGCCAGCAGCCTCGAGCACACTGAAGCTTTCTTT. It translates to CASSLEHTEAFF.

The sample holds many counts of this clonotype. The rearrangement joins TRBV5-1 to TRBJ2-7, with D maybe TRBD2 (5 bases). V was pared by 6 bases and J by 5 bases, with 24 bases between. The germline gives CDR1 SGHRS, CDR2 YFSETQ. The CDR3 consists of 16 residues. The CDR3 protein is CASTPGPGLLPHEQYF. The DNA for the CDR3 is TGCGCCAGCACCCCTGGACCGGGATTACTTCCCCACGAGCAGTACTTC.

This clonotype has just a few counts. The rearrangement uses TRBV7-9 and TRBJ1-2; no firm D call. Germline CDR1 and CDR2: SEHNR and FQNEAQ (reference sequence). V was cut by 1 base and J by 2 bases, with 5 bases left in between. The CDR3 totals 13 residues. CDR3 nucleotide sequence: TGTGCCAGCAGCTTAGACGGGAACTATGGCTACACCTTC. Encoded protein: CASSLDGNYGYTF.

This clonotype has at least ten counts. This chain uses TRBV27 with TRBJ1-1, with 8 bases matching TRBD1. This CDR3 has 13 amino acids. J gave up 5 bases and V 6 bases, and 5 bases lay outside the gene matches. Germline CDR1 MNHEY, CDR2 SMNVEV (reference sequence). As DNA, the CDR3 is TGTGCCAGCAGCGCGGACAGGGTGACTGAAGCTTTCTTT. As protein: CASSADRVTEAFF.

In its sample, this clonotype was seen many times. The rearrangement links TRBV24-1 to TRBJ1-5, with a weak D call TRBD1 (6 bases). The V gene's germline CDR1 is KGHDR and CDR2 SFDVKD. The CDR3 sequence is 15 residues long. Trimming pared 6 bases from V and 2 bases from J, leaving 13 bases between. CDR3 sequence: CATSSQGPGNQPQHF. The DNA of the CDR3 is TGTGCCACCAGTTCCCAGGGGCCGGGCAATCAGCCCCAGCATTTT.

This clonotype appeared many times. V and J are TRBV12-3 or TRBV12-4 and TRBJ2-3; TRBD1 aligns across 8 bases. The CDR3 runs 15 residues. V dropped 5 bases and J dropped 4; count of bases not matched to a gene: 8. The CDR3 region has the DNA TGTGCCAGCAGTAACCTCGGGACAGGTGCAGATACGCAGTATTTT. Translation gives CASSNLGTGADTQYF.

The table lists this clonotype with many counts. The genes are TRBV7-2 and TRBJ2-3; no reliable D call. The germline V gene encodes CDR1 SGHTA and CDR2 FQGNSA. V lost 3 bases and J 5 bases, leaving 6 bases between the germline ends. The CDR3 covers 12 residues. The CDR3 DNA follows: TGTGCCAGCAGCTTCGGTAGAGATACGCAGTATTTT. Translation: CASSFGRDTQYF. The full variable domain, rest sourced from reference TRBV7-2 and TRBJ2-3, is GAGVSQSPSNKVTEKGKDVELRCDPISGHTALYWYRQSLGQGLEFLIYFQGNSAPDKSGLPSDRFSAERTGGSVSTLTIQRTQQEDSAVYLCASSFGRDTQYFGPGTRLTVL.